This T cell receptor (beta chain) was retrieved from a study of cytomegalovirus exposure and HLA in healthy donors. Primers included in the PCR were 60 Vbeta and 13 Jbeta primers. This table comes from immunoSEQ multiplex PCR, and its TCRdb copy is limited to in-frame clones, with some not included. The profile covers 150,000 to 200,000 clones, with over 70% appearing a single time and approximately 1.5% taken by the ten largest. Sequencing used PBMCs. This TCR was sampled from a woman aged 18-35 years in good health and CMV-seronegative.

CDR3 DNA: TGCAGCGTTCGTTCAGGGCCCGGGGAGCTGTTTTTT. The encoded protein is CSVRSGPGELFF. The chain is built from TRBV29-1 and TRBJ2-2; tentatively, D is TRBD1 (5 bases). Per the germline V gene, CDR1 is SQVTM and CDR2 is ANQGSEA. V was shortened by 5 bases and J by 6 bases, with 10 bases between the two germline ends. This CDR3 is 12 amino acids long.